The clone carrying this TCR beta chain was recorded many times. Its antigen is undetermined. One entry per CDR3 protein, called by TCRdb with MiXCR from the RACE reads. This sample has some 150,000 distinct CDR3 sequences, with roughly 12% found just once. The sample comes from a study of human T cells and chemical hapten exposure. Notes on the study in general: Controls formed significantly fewer large CDR3 similarity clusters than expanded TCRs did.

The CDR3 contains 14 residues. The V gene lost 5 bases and the J gene lost 6 bases, with 17 bases spanning the gap. Germline V gene sequence: CDR1 MNHEY, CDR2 SMNVEV (reference sequence). Time point here: patch test 2, 6 weeks after DPC sensitization. Treatment described: therapeutic diphenylcyclopropenone sensitization with weekly scalp DPC. The chain uses TRBV27 and TRBJ2-7; no reliable D call. Sequences were derived from whole blood, sampled in connection with sensitization to the hapten diphenylcyclopropenone (DPC). The sequence was collected from a woman aged 50 to 60 with alopecia areata. Some clones in this sample may be carry-over from other donors' samples. The chain's CDR3 is CASSPLGPFAEQYF. The CDR3 DNA reads TGTGCCAGCAGTCCCCTAGGACCGTTTGCCGAGCAGTACTTC.